A single sample is the source of the 6 T cell receptor beta chains below, sequenced in a study of regulatory T cells in long-lasting Graves disease. Researchers made TCR beta libraries by using iRepertoire HTBI primers and running Arm-PCR on CDR3 regions. TCRdb reprocessed the multiplex PCR reads with MiXCR, giving one entry per CDR3 protein. There are roughly 420,000 distinct CDR3 sequences in the sample; 12% to 15% occur only once, and roughly 15% lies in the top ten. Time point defined: newly diagnosed GD, antithyroid drugs for less than 3 months. Researchers made the TCR library from RNA that was extracted from PBMCs. These data were also filed under a second study, of T cells in Graves' hyperthyroidism and ophthalmopathy.

The input for sequencing was peripheral blood mononuclear cells (PBMCs), taken at new diagnosis, from a patient treated with antithyroid drugs. These receptors originate from a woman aged 45-59 years with Graves disease.

This clonotype was seen only a few times. The rearrangement joins TRBV12-3 or TRBV12-4 to TRBJ2-5; D unclear. The CDR3 consists of 12 residues. The ends were cut back, 9 bases at V and 2 bases at J, with 10 bases in the middle. The CDR3 DNA follows: TGTGCCAGTCGACGGCTACAAGAGACCCAGTACTTC. Amino acids: CASRRLQETQYF.

This clonotype occurred many times. J is TRBJ1-2 and V is TRBV7-2; D may be TRBD1 (6 bases). This CDR3 contains 15 residues. V dropped 2 bases and J dropped 7 bases, with 17 bases sitting between them. CDR1 is SGHTA, CDR2 FQGNSA, per germline. The CDR3 sequence: CASSLSTEGVGGYTF. The DNA of the CDR3 is TGTGCCAGCAGCTTAAGCACCGAGGGGGTTGGTGGCTACACCTTC.

This chain connects TRBV19 to TRBJ1-2; weak D call: TRBD1 (5 bases). Germline-derived CDR1 and CDR2 are LNHDA and SQIVND (reference sequence). This CDR3 contains 13 residues. The germline V and J ends were trimmed by 5 bases and 8 bases, with 15 bases remaining between them. The CDR3 DNA reads as TGTGCCAGTAGTGTAGGAGAAGGGGACGGCTACACCTTC. Amino acid sequence: CASSVGEGDGYTF.

This clonotype was seen ten or more times. The chain employs TRBV28 and TRBJ2-7, with TRBD2 identical over 12 bases. Germline CDR1 is MDHEN and CDR2 is SYDVKM. V shed 3 bases and J 0 bases; nucleotides not matched to a gene: 6. This CDR3 comprises 17 residues. CDR3 sequence (DNA): TGTGCCAGCAGTTTGGGACTAGCGGGCAAGAGCTCCTACGAGCAGTACTTC. Protein product: CASSLGLAGKSSYEQYF.

There are many counts of this clonotype. The chain uses TRBV11-1 and TRBJ2-7; D is unclear. CDR1 is SGHAT, CDR2 FQDESV, per germline (reference sequence). V lost 2 bases and J lost 5, with 13 bases in between. This CDR3 is built from 14 residues. Here the CDR3 DNA reads TGTGCCAGCAGCTTACTTCGGAGCGACCACGAGCAGTACTTC. Residues: CASSLLRSDHEQYF. Full variable domain (rest looked up from reference TRBV11-1 and TRBJ2-7): EAEVAQSPRYKITEKSQAVAFWCDPISGHATLYWYRQILGQGPELLVQFQDESVVDDSQLPKDRFSAERLKGVDSTLKIQPAELGDSAMYLCASSLLRSDHEQYFGPGTRLTVT.

The sample holds many counts of this clonotype. The CDR3 sequence: CASSKWTEMNTEAFF. The CDR3 bases are TGTGCCAGCAGTAAATGGACAGAGATGAACACTGAAGCTTTCTTT. The chain joins TRBV12-3 or TRBV12-4 to TRBJ1-1; D is perhaps TRBD1 (6 bases). Trimming stripped 5 bases from V and 0 bases from J, with 13 bases between. The CDR3 spans 15 residues.